What follows is one T cell receptor beta chain and its context. What it binds is unknown. Time point described: pre-sensitization, week 0. Treatment defined: therapeutic diphenylcyclopropenone sensitization with weekly scalp DPC. Trimming stripped 5 bases from V and 7 bases from J, with 17 bases between. The CDR3 length is 14 residues. The entry originates in a study of human T cells and chemical hapten exposure. Study-wide results and limits: Clustering by CDR3 similarity yielded significantly more large clusters from expanded TCRs than controls.

TCRdb re-called the RACE reads through MiXCR, storing one row per CDR3 protein. This sample has more than 100,000 distinct CDR3 sequences, with about 13% found just once. The specimen comprised whole blood, sampled in connection with sensitization to the hapten diphenylcyclopropenone (DPC). The receptor comes from a woman under 30 with alopecia areata. Some clones in this sample may be carry-over from other donors' samples. The chain is built from TRBV12-3 or TRBV12-4 and TRBJ1-2; D possibly corresponds to TRBD1 (5 bases). In DNA form, the CDR3 reads TGTGCCAGCAGTCCCGGGGACTCCTTGGTTGGCTACACCTTC. This gives the protein CASSPGDSLVGYTF.